The 9 T cell receptor beta chains below all came from one sample that was sequenced in a study of blood T cell repertoires in COVID-19 (dated by TCRdb to the early 2020s). Libraries were built with the immunoSEQ multiplex PCR assay. The immuneACCESS repertoire file appears here via TCRdb, limited to in-frame rearrangements. These files lack a portion of the clones; in checked studies, under half of the deficit traces to unresolved V genes, and the cause of the others is not known. Counted in this sample were approximately 140,000 clones; roughly 76% of them appeared once. In total, the top ten clones hold roughly 8.4% of the sample. Sequencing input: peripheral blood. These TCRs come from a human donor with acute or convalescent COVID-19. The donor label of this sample is uncertain.

The table lists this clone with a few counts. The genes are TRBV7-9 and TRBJ2-1; D possibly corresponds to TRBD2 (6 bases). The CDR3 consists of 17 residues. CDR1 and CDR2 (germline): SEHNR, FQNEAQ (reference sequence). The V and J ends lost 5 bases and 0 bases respectively, with 17 bases between them. The CDR3 nucleotides are TGTGCCAGCAGCCCTCGGGGGAGGACCCGCTCCTACAATGAGCAGTTCTTC. It yields the protein CASSPRGRTRSYNEQFF. The full variable domain, with the rest looked up from reference TRBV7-9 and TRBJ2-1, is DTGVSQNPRHKITKRGQNVTFRCDPISEHNRLYWYRQTLGQGPEFLTYFQNEAQLEKSRLLSDRFSAERPKGSFSTLEIQRTEQGDSAMYLCASSPRGRTRSYNEQFFGPGTRLTVL.

The chain combines TRBV7-8 with TRBJ2-4; 8 nucleotides line up with TRBD2. J was trimmed by 6 bases and V by 3 bases; bases with no gene match: 4. Per germline, CDR1 SGHVS and CDR2 FQNEAQ. The CDR3 spans 14 residues. CDR3 sequence reads: CASSFGGGRNIQYF. The CDR3 region has the DNA TGTGCCAGCAGCTTCGGGGGGGGCCGAAACATTCAGTACTTC.

The chain recombines TRBV5-1 with TRBJ2-7, with TRBD1 as a possible D gene (7 bases). The CDR3 runs to 16 residues. Trimming removed 3 bases at V and 7 bases at J, with 23 bases between. Germline V gene lookup returns CDR1 SGHRS and CDR2 YFSETQ. CDR3 nucleotides: TGCGCCAGCAGCTCCAACAAGGGAAGCAGGGGGGAAGAGCAGTACTTC. The encoded protein is CASSSNKGSRGEEQYF.

This clone was picked up one time. This chain uses TRBV6-2 or TRBV6-3 with TRBJ1-1, with D perhaps TRBD1 (5 bases). V lost 0 bases, J lost 6 bases, and 20 bases lay in between. The V gene's germline CDR1 is MNHEY and CDR2 SVGEGT. This CDR3 has 17 residues. In DNA, the CDR3 is TGTGCCAGCAGTTACTCTCCCTCGACGGCCATAGGGGCTGAAGCTTTCTTT. It codes for CASSYSPSTAIGAEAFF.

The V and J genes are TRBV6-5 and TRBJ1-5, with D hard to call. The V end was cut by 4 bases, the J end by 4 bases, with 8 bases between. The germline CDR1 and CDR2 sequences are MNHEY and SVGAGI. The length of the CDR3 is 13 residues. The CDR3 sequence is CASSFEGNQPQHF. CDR3 nucleotides: TGTGCCAGCAGTTTTGAGGGAAATCAGCCCCAGCATTTT.

The chain recombines TRBV9 with TRBJ2-7, with D possibly being TRBD2 (6 bases). V was trimmed by 2 bases and J by 6 bases, leaving 18 bases between them. Germline V gene sequence: CDR1 SGDLS, CDR2 YYNGEE. This CDR3 spans 15 amino acids. The CDR3 is CASSVGDFGPGEQYF. As DNA, the CDR3 is TGTGCCAGCAGCGTTGGGGACTTCGGTCCGGGCGAGCAGTACTTC.

This rearrangement joins TRBV7-8 to TRBJ1-5, with TRBD1 matching 11 bases. The CDR3 contains 15 residues. Looked up from germline, CDR1 is SGHVS and CDR2 is FQNEAQ. The J segment lost 6 bases and the V segment lost 9 bases, leaving 10 bases of the junction unmatched. The CDR3 DNA reads as TGTGCCAGTGCGAAAGGACAGGGGGCTGGTCAGCCCCAGCATTTT. As protein: CASAKGQGAGQPQHF.

The chain links TRBV5-4 to TRBJ2-1; D not certain. There are 12 residues in the CDR3. Germline-derived CDR1 and CDR2 are SGHNT and YYREEE (reference sequence). The V end was cut by 0 bases, the J end by 9 bases, with 7 bases between. The CDR3 DNA is TGTGCCAGCAGCTTGGGACATCCTGAGCAGTTCTTC. It translates to CASSLGHPEQFF.

The chain links TRBV7-9 to TRBJ2-7; D remains unclear. The germline V and J ends were trimmed by 4 bases and 4 bases, with 5 bases remaining between them. The CDR3 has 11 residues. Germline loops: CDR1 SEHNR, CDR2 FQNEAQ (reference sequence). DNA for the CDR3: TGTGCCAGCAGCTCCCGGTACGAGCAGTACGTC. It codes for CASSSRYEQYV.